This T cell receptor (beta chain) was captured in a study of Ad26.COV2.S vaccination and SARS-CoV-2 variants. Study-level points and caveats: Recipients of either vaccine or placebo displayed similar breadth of non-spike TCRs. Vaccine recipients had higher spike-specific TCR breadth than placebo recipients.

The sample holds one count of this clone. Its specificity is not known. Clones were read by immunoSEQ multiplex PCR, and TCRdb kept only the in-frame ones, dropping some. The table lists about 680,000 clones, roughly 90% of them singletons. The ends lost 7 bases at V and 5 bases at J; junction bases unmatched: 5. The CDR3 spans 13 residues. Per germline, CDR1 LNHDA and CDR2 SQIVND (reference sequence). The treatment: roughly 18 received Ad26.COV2.S at low or high dose, single or two shots; several received placebo; per-sample allocation not given. The samples date from day 63 after the first vaccine or placebo injection. The donor's status was that of an adult aged 18-55 years in Boston.

The source is a person between 18 and 60 years old who received the Ad26.COV2.S COVID-19 vaccine or a placebo. The sequenced sample was peripheral blood, obtained in a trial of Ad26.COV2.S vaccine versus placebo. This chain connects TRBV19 to TRBJ2-3; 8 bases align to TRBD1. CDR3 in amino acids: CASTGQVGDTQYF. In DNA, the CDR3 is TGTGCCAGTACGGGACAGGTGGGAGATACGCAGTATTTT.